The T cell receptor (beta chain) under discussion was sequenced for a study of T cells in Graves' hyperthyroidism and ophthalmopathy. General study results and limits: For ophthalmopathy, model prediction preceded onset by a median 6.5 months.

The CDR3 has 12 amino acids. V lost 5 bases to trimming and J lost 7 bases, with 9 bases between them. Germline assignment: CDR1 SEHNR and CDR2 FQNEAQ (reference sequence). This clonotype occurred many times. Its specificity is unknown. Amplification of TCR beta CDR3 regions was performed using RNA transcripts as template. HTBI primers were used for first-round RT-PCR of the TCR CDR3. TCRdb redid the calling of the multiplex PCR reads with MiXCR, one entry per CDR3 protein. In the table there are hundreds of thousands of distinct CDR3 sequences, 14% of which are singletons. The TCR sequence derives from a woman aged 18-29 years with Graves' hyperthyroidism. The material sequenced was blood. This chain uses TRBV7-9 with TRBJ2-1; D call uncertain. CDR3 DNA sequence: TGTGCCAGCAGCCTCCACACTAATGAGCAGTTCTTC. It is translated as CASSLHTNEQFF.